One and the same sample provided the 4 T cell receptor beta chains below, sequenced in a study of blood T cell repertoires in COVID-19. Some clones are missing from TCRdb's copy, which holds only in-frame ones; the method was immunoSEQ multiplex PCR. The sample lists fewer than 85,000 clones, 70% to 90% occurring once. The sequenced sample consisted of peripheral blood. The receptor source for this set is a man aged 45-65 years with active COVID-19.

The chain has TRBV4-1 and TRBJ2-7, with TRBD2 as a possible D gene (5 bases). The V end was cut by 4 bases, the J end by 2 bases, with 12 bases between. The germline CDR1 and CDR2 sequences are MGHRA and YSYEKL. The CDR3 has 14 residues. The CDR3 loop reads CASSPGGGTYEQYF. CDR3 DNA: TGCGCCAGCAGCCCTGGAGGTGGTACCTACGAGCAGTACTTC.

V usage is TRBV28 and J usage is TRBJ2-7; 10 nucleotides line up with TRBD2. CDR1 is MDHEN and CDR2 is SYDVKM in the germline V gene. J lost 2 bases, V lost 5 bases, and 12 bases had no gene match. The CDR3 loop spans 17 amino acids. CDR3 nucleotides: TGTGCCAGCAGTGCGTACCCGGGACTAGCGTCGACCTACGAGCAGTACTTC. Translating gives CASSAYPGLASTYEQYF.

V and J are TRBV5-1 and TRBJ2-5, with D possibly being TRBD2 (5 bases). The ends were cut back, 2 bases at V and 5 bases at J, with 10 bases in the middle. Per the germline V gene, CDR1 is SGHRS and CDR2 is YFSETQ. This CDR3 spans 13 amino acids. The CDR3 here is CASSLEGWETQYF. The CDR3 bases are TGCGCCAGCAGCTTAGAGGGTTGGGAGACCCAGTACTTC. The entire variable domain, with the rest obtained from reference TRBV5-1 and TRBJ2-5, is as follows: KAGVTQTPRYLIKTRGQQVTLSCSPISGHRSVSWYQQTPGQGLQFLFEYFSETQRNKGNFPGRFSGRQFSNSRSEMNVSTLELGDSALYLCASSLEGWETQYFGPGTRLLVL.

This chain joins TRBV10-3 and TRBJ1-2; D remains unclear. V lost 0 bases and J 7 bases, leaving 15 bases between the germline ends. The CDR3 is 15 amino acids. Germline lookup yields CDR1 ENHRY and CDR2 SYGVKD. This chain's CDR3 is CAISESGGPGLGYTF. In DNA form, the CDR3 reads TGTGCCATCAGTGAGTCTGGAGGCCCTGGTCTTGGCTACACCTTC.